Listed below are T cell receptor beta chains from one sample, sequenced in a study of CD8 T cells in ankylosing spondylitis. TCRdb re-analysed the 5' RACE reads in MiXCR, keeping a single row per CDR3 protein. The data hold 100,000 to 150,000 distinct CDR3 sequences, with roughly a sixth observed a single time. Source material: blood, either unsorted or a sorted T cell fraction (not recorded which). These receptors all stem from a male donor with ankylosing spondylitis. CDR3s include the opening cysteine and the closing phenylalanine or tryptophan. D genes are given only for firm matches. Expanded clones get a size class; other rows say once, few or many, or leave the size out.

CDR3nt	CDR3aa	j_gene	d_gene	len	abundance	v_gene
TGCAGCGTTGTTCTAGCGGGATACACCGGGGAGCTGTTTTTT	CSVVLAGYTGELFF	TRBJ2-2	TRBD2	14	few	TRBV29-1
TGCGCCAGCAGCTATGGACTAGCGGGAGGGCTCGAGCAGTACTTC	CASSYGLAGGLEQYF	TRBJ2-7	TRBD2	15	few	TRBV5-1
TGTGCCAGCAGCTTAGTAGTGTATGAGCAGTTCTTC	CASSLVVYEQFF	TRBJ2-1	NA	12	few	TRBV7-9
TGCAGTGCTAATCGACTAGCGGGAGAGGTCTACAATGAGCAGTTCTTC	CSANRLAGEVYNEQFF	TRBJ2-1	TRBD2	16	NA	TRBV20-1
TGTGCCAGCAGCGTAGAGAGCTCTGGGGCCAACGTCCTGACTTTC	CASSVESSGANVLTF	TRBJ2-6	NA	15	few	TRBV9
TGTGCCAGCAGTGACAGGGGCGGCAACGGAAGGAACATTCAGTACTTC	CASSDRGGNGRNIQYF	TRBJ2-4	TRBD1	16	many	TRBV12-3/TRBV12-4
TGTGCCAGCAGTCAACAGGGGGCCCTCTCCTACGAGCAGTACTTC	CASSQQGALSYEQYF	TRBJ2-7	TRBD1	15	NA	TRBV28
TGTGCCAGCAGTCATCAGGGGGCGCTAGGGGAGCAGTACTTC	CASSHQGALGEQYF	TRBJ2-7	TRBD1	14	many	TRBV12-3/TRBV12-4
TGTGCCAGCAGAGTCCGGGGGGAGAACACTGAAGCTTTCTTT	CASRVRGENTEAFF	TRBJ1-1	NA	14	NA	TRBV5-6
TGTGCCACCCGAACCTACGGCACCGGGGAGCTGTTTTTT	CATRTYGTGELFF	TRBJ2-2	NA	13	NA	TRBV15
TGTGCCAGCAGTTTCTTAGACGGGAACAATCAGCCCCAGCATTTT	CASSFLDGNNQPQHF	TRBJ1-5	NA	15	few	TRBV6-5
TGCAGCGTTGAAGACGGGTTGCACACTGAAGCTTTCTTT	CSVEDGLHTEAFF	TRBJ1-1	NA	13	few	TRBV29-1
TGTGCCAGCAGGACTAGCACAGATACGCAGTATTTT	CASRTSTDTQYF	TRBJ2-3	NA	12	NA	TRBV2
TGCAGCGTTGAAGACGGCCAGACGAACACCGGGGAGCTGTTTTTT	CSVEDGQTNTGELFF	TRBJ2-2	NA	15	many	TRBV29-1
TGTGCCAGCAGTGAGCACACAGGCTCCCACTACGAGCAGTACTTC	CASSEHTGSHYEQYF	TRBJ2-7	NA	15	NA	TRBV2
TGCGCCAGCAGCCAAGCCTACAGGACTGGGATCGGCTACACCTTC	CASSQAYRTGIGYTF	TRBJ1-2	NA	15	few	TRBV4-1
TGTGCCAGCAGCCTCGTTTTGACTAGCGGGGATACGCAGTATTTT	CASSLVLTSGDTQYF	TRBJ2-3	TRBD2	15	NA	TRBV12-3/TRBV12-4
TGTGCCAGCAGCCAAAGCCCAGTGGGGCCTAGCAATCAGCCCCAGCATTTT	CASSQSPVGPSNQPQHF	TRBJ1-5	NA	17	few	TRBV7-9
TGTGCCACCAGTGATTCGGGGAACACTGAAGCTTTCTTT	CATSDSGNTEAFF	TRBJ1-1	NA	13	few	TRBV24-1
TGTGCCAGCAGAGACGGCAGTGCCTACGAGCAGTACTTC	CASRDGSAYEQYF	TRBJ2-7	NA	13	NA	TRBV27
TGTGCCAGCAGTTTACTCGGCGGGAGCAGCACAGATACGCAGTATTTT	CASSLLGGSSTDTQYF	TRBJ2-3	TRBD2	16	NA	TRBV27
TGCGCCAGCAGCCAAGGGGCAGAGAATGGCTACACCTTC	CASSQGAENGYTF	TRBJ1-2	NA	13	NA	TRBV4-1
TGTGCCAGCAGCTTAGGATTCGGGTACACTGAAGCTTTCTTT	CASSLGFGYTEAFF	TRBJ1-1	NA	14	NA	TRBV7-9
TGCGCCAGCAGCCAAGATCTTTGGACCGGGGAGCTGTTTTTT	CASSQDLWTGELFF	TRBJ2-2	NA	14	few	TRBV4-1
TGCGCCATCAGGGTCGACACCGGGGAGCTGTTTTTT	CAIRVDTGELFF	TRBJ2-2	NA	12	few	TRBV5-1
TGCAGCGTTGAAGAGCAGGGCTTTCCCGGGGAGCTGTTTTTT	CSVEEQGFPGELFF	TRBJ2-2	NA	14	NA	TRBV29-1
TGCGCCAGCAGCTTACCCGGGAGAACTACCGATGAGCAGTTCTTC	CASSLPGRTTDEQFF	TRBJ2-1	NA	15	NA	TRBV5-1
TGCGCCAGCAGGGATGGCGGGAGGGCAAGCGATGAGCAGTTCTTC	CASRDGGRASDEQFF	TRBJ2-1	TRBD2	15	few	TRBV5-1
TGTGCCAGCAGCTTAAGGGCCTTAAATTCACCCCTCCACTTT	CASSLRALNSPLHF	TRBJ1-6	NA	14	NA	TRBV11-2
TGTGCCAGCAGCCTCCACGGGACTAGCCCAGACAATGAGCAGTTCTTC	CASSLHGTSPDNEQFF	TRBJ2-1	TRBD2	16	NA	TRBV9